These T cell receptor beta chains were read from a single sample in a study of blood T cell repertoires in COVID-19. TCRdb keeps only in-frame clones here, not all; method: immunoSEQ multiplex PCR. The sample holds roughly 330,000 clones, roughly 86% seen once. The sequenced material came from peripheral blood. The receptor set was obtained from a man younger than 45 with COVID-19, enrolled during active disease. Both conserved end residues are part of each CDR3. D genes are given only for firm matches. Part of the rows lack a size; the others show once, few, many or a class for expanded clones.

>TRBV7-3|-|-|17|TRBJ2-7
CASSLLEVGAGSYEQYF
TGTGCCAGCAGCTTATTGGAGGTCGGGGCGGGGAGTTACGAGCAGTACTTC
>TRBV6-5|-|once|15|TRBJ1-5
CAKKHPRPSNQPQHF
TGTGCCAAAAAACACCCCAGGCCCAGCAATCAGCCCCAGCATTTT
>TRBV9|TRBD1|-|17|TRBJ1-1
CASSVLGTAPMNTEAFF
TGTGCCAGCAGCGTACTTGGGACAGCTCCCATGAACACTGAAGCTTTCTTT
>TRBV4-3|-|-|15|TRBJ1-2
CASSQDTARWDGYTF
TGCGCCAGCAGCCAAGACACAGCCCGATGGGATGGCTACACCTTC
>TRBV18|TRBD1|-|16|TRBJ1-1
CASSPRERGLNTEAFF
TGTGCCAGCTCACCTCGGGAAAGGGGGCTGAACACTGAAGCTTTCTTT
>TRBV19|TRBD2|-|15|TRBJ2-1
CASSISTSGYNEQFF
TGTGCCAGTAGTATCTCGACTAGCGGGTACAATGAGCAGTTCTTC
>TRBV5-1|TRBD1|once|16|TRBJ2-1
CASSGRDRVLTNEQFF
TGCGCCAGCAGCGGCCGGGACAGGGTACTAACGAATGAGCAGTTCTTC
>TRBV15|TRBD2|-|17|TRBJ2-7
CATSRAPGTSGSYEQYF
TGTGCCACCAGCAGGGCCCCTGGGACTAGCGGTTCCTACGAGCAGTACTTC
>TRBV29-1|-|-|15|TRBJ2-7
CSVGRGDKPLGEQYF
TGCAGCGTTGGCCGGGGTGATAAGCCACTAGGCGAGCAGTACTTC
>TRBV29-1|-|-|13|TRBJ2-1
CSVESWASNEQFF
TGCAGCGTTGAAAGTTGGGCTTCCAATGAGCAGTTCTTC
>TRBV7-7|-|-|14|TRBJ2-7
CASSLGTRVWEQYF
TGTGCCAGCAGCTTAGGAACTAGGGTCTGGGAGCAGTACTTC
>TRBV11-3|TRBD1|-|15|TRBJ1-1
CASSLGQGMNTEAFF
TGTGCCAGCAGCTTGGGACAGGGCATGAACACTGAAGCTTTCTTT
>TRBV6-5|-|-|15|TRBJ1-5
CASNRNQDSAQPQHF
TGTGCCAGCAATAGGAACCAGGACAGTGCTCAGCCCCAGCATTTT
>TRBV6-5|TRBD1|-|15|TRBJ2-7
CASSYPGTGAYEQYF
TGTGCCAGCAGTTATCCCGGGACAGGGGCCTACGAGCAGTACTTC
>TRBV28|TRBD1|-|15|TRBJ2-7
CASRPGTGNTYEQYF
TGTGCCAGCAGGCCTGGGACAGGTAACACCTACGAGCAGTACTTC
>TRBV2|-|-|13|TRBJ1-1
CASQNNKNTEAFF
TGTGCCAGCCAGAACAATAAGAACACTGAAGCTTTCTTT
>TRBV19|TRBD2|-|16|TRBJ2-7
CASSDPGLASTYEQYF
TGTGCCAGTAGCGATCCTGGACTAGCGTCGACCTACGAGCAGTACTTC
>TRBV18|-|-|14|TRBJ2-7
CASSPGQNPYEQYF
TGTGCCAGCTCACCAGGACAGAACCCCTACGAGCAGTACTTC
>TRBV7-2|-|-|16|TRBJ2-4
CASSPIGGAAKNIQYF
TGTGCCAGCAGCCCAATAGGGGGGGCGGCCAAAAACATTCAGTACTTC
>TRBV18|TRBD1|-|16|TRBJ2-4
CASSHDQDRNKNIQYF
TGTGCCAGCTCGCACGACCAGGACAGGAACAAAAACATTCAGTACTTC
>TRBV7-2|-|few|13|TRBJ1-3
CASSLSRGNTIYF
TGTGCCAGCAGCTTATCCCGGGGAAACACCATATATTTT
>TRBV18|-|once|16|TRBJ1-1
CASSQTSPVLNTEAFF
TGTGCCAGCTCACAGACAAGTCCGGTGCTGAACACTGAAGCTTTCTTT
>TRBV30|TRBD2|once|16|TRBJ2-3
CAWSRNSGRAPDTQYF
TGTGCCTGGAGCCGGAATAGCGGGAGGGCCCCAGATACGCAGTATTTT
>TRBV7-9|TRBD1|once|13|TRBJ1-2
CASSPREGGLYTF
TGTGCCAGCAGCCCCAGAGAAGGGGGCTTGTACACCTTC
>TRBV7-2|-|-|16|TRBJ1-5
CASSLVSGAGDQPQHF
TGTGCCAGCAGCTTAGTTTCGGGGGCGGGGGATCAGCCCCAGCATTTT
>TRBV28|-|-|15|TRBJ2-7
CASSLSGRGNYEQYF
TGTGCCAGCAGTTTATCGGGTAGGGGTAACTACGAGCAGTACTTC
>TRBV28|-|-|16|TRBJ2-1
CASTIGGLRSYNEQFF
TGTGCCAGCACAATAGGGGGATTACGGTCCTACAATGAGCAGTTCTTC
>TRBV7-2|-|few|15|TRBJ1-5
CASSSYGAGFQPQHF
TGTGCCAGCAGCTCCTATGGGGCCGGTTTTCAGCCCCAGCATTTT
>TRBV6-5|TRBD1|-|13|TRBJ1-2
CASSRQGNYGYTF
TGTGCCAGCAGTCGACAGGGGAACTATGGCTACACCTTC
>TRBV7-2|TRBD1|-|15|TRBJ1-1
CASSLDWTGGTEAFF
TGTGCCAGCAGCTTAGATTGGACAGGTGGTACTGAAGCTTTCTTT
>TRBV19|TRBD1|-|14|TRBJ2-7
CASRSRDRGYEQYF
TGTGCCAGTAGGTCGAGGGACAGGGGCTACGAGCAGTACTTC
>TRBV29-1|TRBD2|-|13|TRBJ2-7
CSVEGTTVYEQYF
TGCAGCGTTGAGGGGACTACCGTATACGAGCAGTACTTC
>TRBV18|TRBD1|once|14|TRBJ1-1
CASSLDRGHTEAFF
TGTGCCAGCTCACTCGACAGGGGGCACACTGAAGCTTTCTTT
>TRBV5-1|-|-|14|TRBJ2-1
CASSLGGSYNEQFF
TGCGCCAGCAGCTTAGGAGGGTCCTACAATGAGCAGTTCTTC
>TRBV4-3|TRBD1|once|18|TRBJ1-2
CASSLSRTGGLLGYGYTF
TGCGCCAGCAGCCTCTCCCGGACAGGGGGTCTCCTCGGTTATGGCTACACCTTC
>TRBV11-2|-|-|12|TRBJ2-7
CASSLASYEQYF
TGTGCCAGCAGCTTAGCGTCCTACGAGCAGTACTTC
>TRBV6-5|TRBD2|-|15|TRBJ2-1
CASSYSGGRGGEQFF
TGTGCCAGCAGTTACTCTGGCGGGAGGGGCGGTGAGCAGTTCTTC
>TRBV19|-|-|14|TRBJ1-5
CASSRGDKRQPQHF
TGTGCCAGTAGTAGAGGGGACAAAAGACAGCCCCAGCATTTT
>TRBV18|TRBD1|-|15|TRBJ1-1
CASSPRRGQNTEAFF
TGTGCCAGCTCACCACGAAGGGGGCAGAACACTGAAGCTTTCTTT
>TRBV5-1|TRBD1|-|14|TRBJ1-2
CASSREQGAWGYTF
TGCGCCAGCAGCCGAGAACAGGGGGCTTGGGGCTACACCTTC
>TRBV19|-|-|17|TRBJ1-6
CASSMGGVTLTNSPLHF
TGTGCCAGTAGTATGGGGGGGGTGACCCTGACTAATTCACCCCTCCACTTT
>TRBV7-9|TRBD1|-|13|TRBJ1-1
CASREQGQGRAFF
TGTGCCAGCAGGGAACAAGGACAGGGTCGGGCTTTCTTT
>TRBV27|-|-|16|TRBJ2-7
CASSFGGHRTSYEQYF
TGTGCCAGCAGTTTTGGTGGACACAGAACGTCCTACGAGCAGTACTTC
>TRBV7-8|-|-|14|TRBJ2-2
CASSRTQNTGELFF
TGTGCCAGCAGCCGGACTCAGAACACCGGGGAGCTGTTTTTT
>TRBV28|TRBD1|-|13|TRBJ2-2
CASSTGQGGELFF
TGTGCCAGCAGCACCGGACAGGGAGGGGAGCTGTTTTTT
>TRBV10-3|-|-|11|TRBJ2-7
CAISPGNEQYF
TGTGCCATCAGTCCCGGGAACGAGCAGTACTTC
>TRBV2|TRBD1|once|14|TRBJ1-5
CASSRDRGYQPQHF
TGTGCCAGCAGTAGGGACAGGGGGTATCAGCCCCAGCATTTT